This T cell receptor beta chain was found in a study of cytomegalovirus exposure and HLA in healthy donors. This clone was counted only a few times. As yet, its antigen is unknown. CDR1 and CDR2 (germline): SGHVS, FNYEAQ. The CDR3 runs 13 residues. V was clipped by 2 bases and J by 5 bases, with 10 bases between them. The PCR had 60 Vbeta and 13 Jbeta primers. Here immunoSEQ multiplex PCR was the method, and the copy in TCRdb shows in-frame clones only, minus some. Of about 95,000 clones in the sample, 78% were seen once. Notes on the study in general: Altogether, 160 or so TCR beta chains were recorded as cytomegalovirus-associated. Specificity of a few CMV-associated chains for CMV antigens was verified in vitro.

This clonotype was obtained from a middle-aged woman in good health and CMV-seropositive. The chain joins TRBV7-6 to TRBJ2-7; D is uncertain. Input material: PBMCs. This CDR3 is CASSLFEVDEQYF. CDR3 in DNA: TGTGCCAGCAGCTTATTTGAGGTTGACGAGCAGTACTTC.